A single T cell receptor (beta chain) is shown here with its context. The sample originates from a study of T cell changes during pregnancy in multiple sclerosis. TCRdb keeps only in-frame clones here, not all; method: immunoSEQ multiplex PCR. This repertoire shows approximately 37,000 clones, about 88% found once; its top ten account for roughly 1.3%. Trimming took 6 bases from V and 6 from J; bases not matched to a gene: 7. Germline-derived CDR1 and CDR2 are MNHEY and SVGAGI. The CDR3 consists of 14 residues. V is TRBV6-5 and J is TRBJ1-3, with TRBD1 identical over 8 bases. Sample: CD4+ T cells from peripheral blood mononuclear cells, taken in the first trimester of pregnancy. This clonotype was obtained from a female donor with multiple sclerosis, enrolled in a pregnancy study. CDR3 in amino acids: CASSFDRGANTIYF. The CDR3 DNA sequence: TGTGCCAGCAGCTTCGACAGGGGCGCAAACACCATATATTTT.